The 23 T cell receptor beta chains below were found in one sample sequenced in a study of T cells in Graves' hyperthyroidism and ophthalmopathy. Regions amplified from RNA transcripts were the TCR beta CDR3 regions. The HTBI primer set drove a first-round RT-PCR of the TCR CDR3. A single record per CDR3 protein comes from TCRdb applying MiXCR to the multiplex PCR reads. The sample records more than 500,000 distinct CDR3 sequences, approximately 16% being singletons. What was sequenced was blood. The origin of the receptors is a woman aged 25 to 39 with Graves' ophthalmopathy.

This clonotype was counted a few times. A much larger clone differs from this one at a single base, so this may be a read error. The CDR3 bases are TGTGCCATCCGCCGGGACGGGGACGAGCAGTACTTC. Translated, it gives CAIRRDGDEQYF. J is TRBJ2-7 and V is TRBV2; TRBD1 or TRBD2 may be the D gene (5 bases each). The CDR3 length is 12 residues. V shed 10 bases and J shed 5 bases, with 15 bases lying between them. Per the germline V gene, CDR1 is SNHLY and CDR2 is FYNNEI.

At least ten counts were recorded for this clonotype. The chain is built from TRBV6-2 or TRBV6-3 and TRBJ2-3, with D maybe TRBD2 (5 bases). Trimming stripped 5 bases from V and 3 bases from J, with 15 bases between. The germline gives CDR1 MNHEY, CDR2 SVGEGT. The CDR3 covers 15 residues. CDR3 region: CASSPILLGTDTQYF. The DNA for the CDR3 is TGTGCCAGCAGTCCTATACTACTAGGGACAGATACGCAGTATTTT.

This clonotype was counted ten times or more. V is TRBV20-1 and J is TRBJ1-5; D unresolved. The germline V gene has CDR1 DFQATT and CDR2 SNEGSKA (reference sequence). The CDR3 has 14 amino acids. The V and J ends lost 6 bases and 0 bases respectively, with 12 bases between them. The CDR3 reads CSAQVPDSNQPQHF. CDR3 nucleotides: TGCAGTGCCCAAGTACCCGATAGCAATCAGCCCCAGCATTTT.

This clonotype was seen many times. The rearrangement links TRBV11-2 to TRBJ2-7; TRBD1 or TRBD2 may be the D gene (7 bases each). Trimming took off 4 bases at V and 6 bases at J, with 13 bases between the two ends. From germline, CDR1 is SGHAT and CDR2 FQNNGV. The CDR3 has 13 residues. CDR3 loop: CASSSGGGSEQYF. CDR3 nucleotide sequence: TGTGCCAGCAGCTCAGGGGGGGGTTCCGAGCAGTACTTC.

The rearrangement joins TRBV7-9 to TRBJ2-3; a weak D match, TRBD1 (5 bases). Germline CDR1 and CDR2: SEHNR and FQNEAQ (reference sequence). This CDR3 is 12 amino acids long. Trimming pared 2 bases from V and 11 bases from J, leaving 11 bases between. CDR3 protein: CASSLTGLGQYF. CDR3 sequence (DNA): TGTGCCAGCAGCTTAACAGGTTTGGGGCAGTATTTT.

The chain carries TRBV10-3 and TRBJ1-1, with D tentatively TRBD1 (6 bases). The CDR3 has 14 amino acids. The V end was cut by 5 bases, the J end by 0 bases, with 10 bases between. Germline CDR1 reads ENHRY; CDR2 reads SYGVKD. CDR3 protein: CAISRQEMNTEAFF. The CDR3 DNA sequence: TGTGCCATCAGTCGACAGGAGATGAACACTGAAGCTTTCTTT.

This clonotype was observed many times. CDR3 in amino acids: CASSKPRGKPQHF. The CDR3 bases are TGTGCCAGCAGTAAACCTCGGGGGAAGCCCCAGCATTTT. V is TRBV28 and J is TRBJ1-5, with D maybe TRBD1 (5 bases). Trimming took off 5 bases at V and 8 bases at J, with 13 bases between the two ends. CDR1 is MDHEN, CDR2 SYDVKM, per germline. The CDR3 loop spans 13 amino acids. Full variable domain (remainder filled in from reference TRBV28 and TRBJ1-5): DVKVTQSSRYLVKRTGEKVFLECVQDMDHENMFWYRQDPGLGLRLIYFSYDVKMKEKGDIPEGYSVSREKKERFSLILESASTNQTSMYLCASSKPRGKPQHFGDGTRLSIL.

This clonotype was seen a few times. The gene calls are TRBV4-2 and TRBJ2-3, with 7 positions matching TRBD2. The CDR3 totals 17 residues. CDR1 is LGHNA and CDR2 is YNFKEQ in the germline V gene. Trimming at V came to 0 bases and at J to 0 bases, leaving 6 bases not matched to a gene. CDR3 in amino acids: CASSQDSLAASTDTQYF. In DNA form, the CDR3 reads TGTGCCAGCAGCCAAGATAGCCTAGCGGCTAGCACAGATACGCAGTATTTT.

This clonotype was counted ten times or more. V gene TRBV28 combines with J gene TRBJ2-1, with TRBD1 matching over 10 bases. Looked up from germline, CDR1 is MDHEN and CDR2 is SYDVKM. This CDR3 region has 15 residues. V shed 3 bases and J 7 bases; nucleotides not matched to a gene: 6. In nucleotides, the CDR3 is TGTGCCAGCAGTTTCCGGGACAGGGGCGGGAATGAGCAGTTCTTC. It specifies CASSFRDRGGNEQFF.

This clonotype showed up many times. The chain joins TRBV5-1 to TRBJ2-3; D tentatively fits TRBD1 or TRBD2 (5 bases each). Trimming stripped 4 bases from V and 0 bases from J, with 18 bases between. The CDR3 contains 17 residues. Germline V gene lookup returns CDR1 SGHRS and CDR2 YFSETQ. The CDR3 loop reads CASSPSLRGFSTDTQYF. The CDR3 DNA is TGCGCCAGCAGCCCCTCCCTTCGGGGCTTTAGCACAGATACGCAGTATTTT.

The chain employs TRBV20-1 and TRBJ1-5; possibly TRBD1 for D (6 bases). The CDR3 length is 15 residues. The V end was cut by 6 bases, the J end by 6 bases, with 21 bases between. Per germline, CDR1 DFQATT and CDR2 SNEGSKA (reference sequence). CDR3 sequence: CSATPNPGVGQPQHF. The CDR3, as DNA: TGCAGTGCAACACCGAACCCAGGGGTGGGTCAGCCCCAGCATTTT.

This clonotype turned up a few times. CDR3 bases: TGCGCCAGCAGCTTGGTTGGGACAGGCAATGACTATGGCTACACCTTC. Amino acid sequence: CASSLVGTGNDYGYTF. V is TRBV5-1 and J is TRBJ1-2; 8 bases match TRBD1. In germline, CDR1 is SGHRS, CDR2 YFSETQ. The V gene end was trimmed by 0 bases and the J gene end by 3 bases; junction bases not matched to a gene: 7. The CDR3 has 16 amino acids.

The V and J genes are TRBV9 and TRBJ1-5; perhaps TRBD1 as D (6 bases). The V end was cut by 3 bases, the J end by 5 bases, with 12 bases between. The CDR3 totals 14 residues. Germline loops: CDR1 SGDLS, CDR2 YYNGEE. CDR3: CASSEQGWDQPQHF. The CDR3 DNA is TGTGCCAGCAGCGAACAGGGTTGGGATCAGCCCCAGCATTTT.

This clonotype was seen repeatedly, ten times or more. V usage is TRBV28 and J usage is TRBJ2-7; 8 bases are a match to TRBD2. CDR1 is MDHEN, CDR2 SYDVKM, per germline. This CDR3 has 13 amino acids. V lost 6 bases to trimming and J lost 3 bases; unmatched junction nucleotides: 4. Here the CDR3 DNA reads TGTGCCAGCAGGAGCGGGAGTGGCTACGAGCAGTACTTC. Protein sequence: CASRSGSGYEQYF.

This clonotype has at least ten counts. The rearrangement links TRBV19 to TRBJ2-2; tentatively, D is TRBD1 (6 bases). Looked up from germline, CDR1 is LNHDA and CDR2 is SQIVND (reference sequence). This CDR3 has 16 residues. Trimming left V 3 bases short and J 3 bases short, with 14 bases between. In DNA form, the CDR3 reads TGTGCCAGTAGTATGATGGTGACAGGTGACACCGGGGAGCTGTTTTTT. It is translated as CASSMMVTGDTGELFF. The entire variable domain, with the rest obtained from reference TRBV19 and TRBJ2-2, is as follows: DGGITQSPKYLFRKEGQNVTLSCEQNLNHDAMYWYRQDPGQGLRLIYYSQIVNDFQKGDIAEGYSVSREKKESFPLTVTSAQKNPTAFYLCASSMMVTGDTGELFFGEGSRLTVL.

This clonotype was seen at least ten times. This chain uses TRBV20-1 with TRBJ1-5, with D tentatively TRBD1 (5 bases). Looked up from germline, CDR1 is DFQATT and CDR2 is SNEGSKA (reference sequence). CDR3 size: 14 residues. With 3 bases removed from V and 7 bases from J, the gap between germline ends came to 16 bases. The CDR3 spells CSASSAGRGQPQHF. Written as DNA, the CDR3 is TGCAGTGCTAGTTCTGCAGGGAGAGGGCAGCCCCAGCATTTT.

V gene TRBV7-9 combines with J gene TRBJ2-1, with D maybe TRBD2 (5 bases). The ends were cut back, 5 bases at V and 6 bases at J, with 11 bases in the middle. CDR3 size: 13 residues. CDR1 is SEHNR, CDR2 FQNEAQ, per germline (reference sequence). The CDR3 DNA follows: TGTGCCAGCAGCCGAGCGAGCGGCAATGAGCAGTTCTTC. Translation: CASSRASGNEQFF.

The chain is built from TRBV19 and TRBJ1-5, with D unresolved. CDR1 is LNHDA and CDR2 is SQIVND in the germline V gene (reference sequence). This CDR3 spans 13 amino acids. Trimming shortened V by 6 bases and J by 3 bases, and 9 bases separated the two germline ends. Here the CDR3 DNA reads TGTGCCAGTAGGAGTTCGCCCAATCAGCCCCAGCATTTT. This codes for CASRSSPNQPQHF.

This clonotype was recorded many times. The chain has TRBV30 and TRBJ1-2, with 9 bases fitting TRBD1. The germline CDR1 and CDR2 sequences are GTSNPN and SVGIG (reference sequence). The CDR3 totals 14 residues. V gave up 4 bases and J gave up 4 bases; unmatched junction bases: 7. The CDR3 nucleotides are TGTGCCTGGAAGGGGACAGGGAATCTCTATGGCTACACCTTC. Its protein product is CAWKGTGNLYGYTF. Together with reference TRBV30 and TRBJ1-2, the CDR3 gives the full variable domain: SQTIHQWPATLVQPVGSPLSLECTVEGTSNPNLYWYRQAAGRGLQLLFYSVGIGQISSEVPQNLSASRPQDRQFILSSKKLLLSDSGFYLCAWKGTGNLYGYTFGSGTRLTVV.

This clonotype was found a few times. This chain joins TRBV7-6 and TRBJ2-7, with D possibly matching TRBD2 (6 bases). Germline CDR1 SGHVS, CDR2 FNYEAQ. CDR3 size: 16 residues. V shed 5 bases and J shed 0 bases, with 17 bases lying between them. The CDR3 DNA reads TGTGCCAGCAGCCTCGGGAGTGGCGGAGGCTCCTACGAGCAGTACTTC. Protein: CASSLGSGGGSYEQYF.

V usage is TRBV27 and J usage is TRBJ2-7; 9 bases map to TRBD2. Germline V gene sequence: CDR1 MNHEY, CDR2 SMNVEV (reference sequence). With 8 bases clipped from V and 0 bases from J, the junction kept 5 bases outside the gene matches. This CDR3 is 14 amino acids long. The CDR3: CASRSGGSSYEQYF. The CDR3 coding sequence is TGTGCCAGCCGAAGCGGGGGGAGCTCCTACGAGCAGTACTTC.

This clonotype was counted at least ten times. The DNA of the CDR3 is TGCAGTGCTAGGCCGGGACAGGGAGGTCGGTCCTACGAGCAGTACTTC. Protein sequence: CSARPGQGGRSYEQYF. This chain uses TRBV20-1 with TRBJ2-7; TRBD1 aligns across 9 bases. CDR1 is DFQATT, CDR2 SNEGSKA, per germline (reference sequence). The CDR3 spans 16 residues. Trimming cost V 3 bases and J 1 base; bases outside gene matches: 10.

This clonotype was observed a handful of times. The genes are TRBV6-1 and TRBJ1-2; tentative D call: TRBD1 (6 bases). Germline lookup yields CDR1 MNHNS and CDR2 SASEGT. The CDR3 sequence is 15 residues long. Trimming took 5 bases from V and 2 from J, leaving 15 bases between them. The chain's CDR3 is CASSYSGGENYGYTF. CDR3 coding DNA: TGTGCCAGCAGTTATAGCGGGGGCGAAAACTATGGCTACACCTTC.